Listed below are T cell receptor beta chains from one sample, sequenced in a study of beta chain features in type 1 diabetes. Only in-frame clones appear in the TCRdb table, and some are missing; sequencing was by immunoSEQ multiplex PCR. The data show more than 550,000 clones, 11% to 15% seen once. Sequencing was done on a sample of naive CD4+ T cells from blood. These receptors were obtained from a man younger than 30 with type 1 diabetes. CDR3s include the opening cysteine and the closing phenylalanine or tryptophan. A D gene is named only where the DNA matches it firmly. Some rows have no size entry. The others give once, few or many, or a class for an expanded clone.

TGTGCCAGCAGCCCGGACAGGGGTTTCAATGGCTACACCTTC	CASSPDRGFNGYTF	NA	TRBD1	TRBV4-2	TRBJ1-2
TGTGCCAGCAGCCATCGGGGGACAAGCGATTACTACGAGCAGTACTTC	CASSHRGTSDYYEQYF	few	NA	TRBV13	TRBJ2-7
TGCGCCAGCAGCCAAGAGCCCCTAGCGGGAGGCCCCACTAACATCTACGAGCAGTACTTC	CASSQEPLAGGPTNIYEQYF	few	TRBD2	TRBV4-1	TRBJ2-7
TGCGCCAGCAGCCAAGATTGGGGCAGGGGGTTATCCTACGAGCAGTACTTC	CASSQDWGRGLSYEQYF	NA	TRBD1	TRBV4-3	TRBJ2-7
TGTGCCAGCAGCCAAGGGCCAGGGGGCGCAGATACGCAGTATTTT	CASSQGPGGADTQYF	few	TRBD1	TRBV14	TRBJ2-3
TGTGCCTGGAGTCAGGGGCTAGCAATTCCCTACAATGAGCAGTTCTTC	CAWSQGLAIPYNEQFF	NA	NA	TRBV30	TRBJ2-1
TGTGCCAGCAGCTTAGGACCCCCAATCAGGACAGATACGCAGTATTTT	CASSLGPPIRTDTQYF	NA	NA	TRBV5-6	TRBJ2-3
TGTGCCAGCAGCGCGACTAGCGGGGGGACGGGTGCGCAGTATTTT	CASSATSGGTGAQYF	few	TRBD2	TRBV2	TRBJ2-3
TGTGCCAGCAGCTTAGCGTGGCAAAAAGGGGAAAAACTGTTTTTT	CASSLAWQKGEKLFF	once	NA	TRBV7-2	TRBJ1-4
TGCAGCGTTGAAGATCTTTCCACACGGATGTCAAATCAGCCCCAGCATTTT	CSVEDLSTRMSNQPQHF	NA	NA	TRBV29-1	TRBJ1-5
TGTGCCAGCAGCTTGGGACAGTACAATGAGCAGTTCTTC	CASSLGQYNEQFF	few	TRBD1	TRBV7-2	TRBJ2-1
TGTGCCAGCAGTTACTCGTTTAGCCCCTCCCGGTATGGCTACACCTTC	CASSYSFSPSRYGYTF	few	NA	TRBV6-5	TRBJ1-2
TGCGCCAGCAGCCCGATGGTGGGACGCACAGATACGCAGTATTTT	CASSPMVGRTDTQYF	NA	NA	TRBV5-1	TRBJ2-3
TGTGCCAGCAGCTTGGTTACTCGATCGTACCAAGAGACCCAGTACTTC	CASSLVTRSYQETQYF	NA	NA	TRBV5-6	TRBJ2-5
TGTGCCAGCAGCCGACTCGATCAGCCCCAGCATTTT	CASSRLDQPQHF	few	NA	TRBV7-2	TRBJ1-5
TGTGCCAGCAGTGAGGACAGTTACTATGAAAAACTGTTTTTT	CASSEDSYYEKLFF	NA	NA	TRBV6-1	TRBJ1-4
TGTGCCAGAGGGAGGTTCAAGGCGGGCTACACCTTC	CARGRFKAGYTF	few	NA	TRBV27	TRBJ1-2
TGCAGCGTTGCAAGTGCGGGGCGAGGCGACGAGCAGTACTTC	CSVASAGRGDEQYF	few	NA	TRBV29-1	TRBJ2-7
TGTGCCAGCATAGGGGGCGACACTGAAGCTTTCTTT	CASIGGDTEAFF	NA	TRBD1	TRBV2	TRBJ1-1
TGTGCCAGCAGTTCACTAGCGGAGTTATACGAGCAGTACTTC	CASSSLAELYEQYF	few	TRBD2	TRBV2	TRBJ2-7
TGCGCCAGCAGCTTGGATACAGTAACCTACGAGCAGTACTTC	CASSLDTVTYEQYF	NA	NA	TRBV5-1	TRBJ2-7
TGTGCCAGCAGCCAACTGGGACAGGGGGCGCCAGGGGCCAACGTCCTGACTTTC	CASSQLGQGAPGANVLTF	few	TRBD1	TRBV4-2	TRBJ2-6
TGTGCCTGCCAACGGTCGGGACAGGGAACGGAGACCCAGTACTTC	CACQRSGQGTETQYF	few	TRBD1	TRBV30	TRBJ2-5